This T cell receptor beta chain was retrieved from a study of control samples from healthy donors and cancer patients. TCRdb's table, derived via immunoSEQ multiplex PCR, lists solely in-frame clones and lacks some. The sample holds some 170,000 clones, roughly 95% seen once. Trimming shortened V by 2 bases and J by 1 base, and 6 bases separated the two germline ends. The CDR3 extends over 15 amino acids. Germline CDR1 reads SGHVS; CDR2 reads FQNEAQ. The chain links TRBV7-8 to TRBJ1-6; D gene unclear. This receptor was identified in a woman under 40 in good health. The sample taken for sequencing was blood. CDR3 nucleotide sequence: TGTGCCAGCAGCTTACGGCGGTCCTATAATTCACCCCTCCACTTT. It yields the protein CASSLRRSYNSPLHF.